Following are 25 T cell receptor beta chains from one sample sequenced in a study of blood T cell repertoires in COVID-19. TCRdb's table, derived via immunoSEQ multiplex PCR, lists solely in-frame clones and lacks some. This sample yields about 150,000 clones, of which more than 75% are seen a single time; around 8.6% belongs to the top ten. Sequencing input: peripheral blood. The source of these receptors is a woman aged 45-65 years with active or convalescent COVID-19.

The chain has TRBV9 and TRBJ2-7; possibly TRBD2 for D (5 bases). The V and J ends lost 0 bases and 2 bases respectively, with 15 bases between them. This CDR3 has 16 residues. Germline V gene data show CDR1 as SGDLS and CDR2 as YYNGEE. Here the CDR3 DNA reads TGTGCCAGCAGCGTAGGTACGGGAAGGACCCCCTACGAGCAGTACTTC. It codes for CASSVGTGRTPYEQYF. The full variable domain, completed using reference TRBV9 and TRBJ2-7, is DSGVTQTPKHLITATGQRVTLRCSPRSGDLSVYWYQQSLDQGLQFLIQYYNGEERAKGNILERFSAQQFPDLHSELNLSSLELGDSALYFCASSVGTGRTPYEQYFGPGTRLTVT.

The V call is TRBV13, the J call TRBJ1-3; D ambiguous. The CDR3 sequence is 16 residues long. Germline lookup yields CDR1 PRHDT and CDR2 FYEKMQ (reference sequence). V lost 5 bases to trimming and J lost 0 bases, with 14 bases between them. In nucleotides, the CDR3 is TGTGCCAGCAGCACAGTTCGTAGTGACTCTGGAAACACCATATATTTT. It translates to CASSTVRSDSGNTIYF.

The CDR3 DNA follows: TGTGCCAGCAGCTTAGGGCTAGCCATGAACACTGAAGCTTTCTTT. This codes for CASSLGLAMNTEAFF. The chain uses TRBV7-8 and TRBJ1-1; D unresolved. This CDR3 is 15 amino acids long. The V end lost 1 base, the J end lost 0 bases, and 9 bases lay between the germline ends. Germline CDR1 SGHVS, CDR2 FQNEAQ.

Many counts were recorded for this clone. In nucleotides, the CDR3 is TGTGCCAGCTCACCCCCACAGGGGGCGATCGAGAATGAGCAGTTCTTC. This gives the protein CASSPPQGAIENEQFF. V is TRBV18 and J is TRBJ2-1; 9 bases agree with TRBD1. Germline V gene sequence: CDR1 KGHSH, CDR2 LQKENI. The junction had 10 bases not matched to a gene; V was cut back by 3 bases and J by 7 bases. The CDR3 extends over 16 amino acids.

The chain employs TRBV29-1 and TRBJ1-5, with TRBD1 as a possible D gene (6 bases). V was trimmed by 7 bases and J by 3 bases, leaving 13 bases between them. There are 13 residues in the CDR3. Germline CDR1 SQVTM, CDR2 ANQGSEA. CDR3 in DNA: TGCAGCGCTACGGACAGCATCAATCAGCCCCAGCATTTT. Amino acids: CSATDSINQPQHF.

This clone was observed a single time. The chain employs TRBV10-3 and TRBJ2-2; maybe TRBD2 (6 bases). The CDR3 totals 15 residues. V dropped 4 bases and J dropped 5 bases, with 14 bases sitting between them. In germline, CDR1 is ENHRY, CDR2 SYGVKD. This CDR3 reads CAISGPRGGTGELFF. The CDR3 DNA follows: TGTGCCATCAGTGGTCCTCGGGGAGGTACCGGGGAGCTGTTTTTT.

The chain joins TRBV28 to TRBJ1-6; possibly TRBD1 for D (6 bases). This CDR3 has 15 amino acids. Germline CDR1 and CDR2: MDHEN and SYDVKM. Between the trimmed V and J ends, which lost 5 bases and 10 bases, there was a span of 18 bases. Here the CDR3 DNA reads TGTGCCAGCAGTCTGGGAACAGGGTATAGGTCACCCCTCCACTTT. Protein: CASSLGTGYRSPLHF.

CDR3 region: CASSQTSGRTYEQYF. CDR3 DNA sequence: TGTGCCAGCAGTCAAACTAGCGGGAGAACTTACGAGCAGTACTTC. The V gene is TRBV3-1 (or the pseudogene TRBV3-2), the J gene TRBJ2-7; 11 nucleotides line up with TRBD2. J was trimmed by 4 bases and V by 6 bases; bases with no gene match: 8. CDR3 length: 15 residues. Germline V gives CDR1 LGHDT, CDR2 YNNKEL (reference sequence).

The genes are TRBV7-9 and TRBJ2-7; 8 bases align to TRBD2. Germline CDR1 is SEHNR and CDR2 is FQNEAQ (reference sequence). Trimming cost V 5 bases and J 0 bases; bases outside gene matches: 3. The CDR3 spans 14 residues. This chain's CDR3 is CASSHGGVSYEQYF. As DNA, the CDR3 is TGTGCCAGCAGCCACGGGGGGGTCTCCTACGAGCAGTACTTC. The variable domain in full, completed from reference TRBV7-9 and TRBJ2-7, reads DTGVSQNPRHKITKRGQNVTFRCDPISEHNRLYWYRQTLGQGPEFLTYFQNEAQLEKSRLLSDRFSAERPKGSFSTLEIQRTEQGDSAMYLCASSHGGVSYEQYFGPGTRLTVT.

This chain connects TRBV7-8 to TRBJ1-2, with 7 bases lining up with TRBD1. Germline loops: CDR1 SGHVS, CDR2 FQNEAQ. V lost 5 bases to trimming and J lost 8 bases; unmatched junction nucleotides: 11. This CDR3 has 14 amino acids. The CDR3 protein is CASSGNRGLGGYTF. CDR3 bases: TGTGCCAGCAGCGGTAACAGGGGACTGGGGGGCTACACCTTC.

This clone was seen only a few times. The chain combines TRBV7-2 with TRBJ1-5; 7 bases are a match to TRBD1. V was clipped by 7 bases and J by 5 bases; unmatched bases: 8. Germline lookup yields CDR1 SGHTA and CDR2 FQGNSA. The CDR3 is 14 residues long. This chain's CDR3 is CASNHRGTDQPQHF. The CDR3 coding sequence is TGTGCCAGCAACCACAGGGGTACGGATCAGCCCCAGCATTTT.

The gene calls are TRBV28 and TRBJ2-5, with TRBD1 as a possible D gene (7 bases). Germline lookup yields CDR1 MDHEN and CDR2 SYDVKM. There are 16 residues in the CDR3. V was clipped by 5 bases and J by 5 bases, with 21 bases between them. DNA for the CDR3: TGTGCCAGCAGTCTGGGGACAGTTACACGGGGGGAGACCCAGTACTTC. Amino acids: CASSLGTVTRGETQYF.

The chain links TRBV5-1 to TRBJ1-1, with TRBD1 matching over 11 bases. This CDR3 contains 14 residues. Germline lookup yields CDR1 SGHRS and CDR2 YFSETQ. J was trimmed by 4 bases and V by 4 bases; bases with no gene match: 3. CDR3 in amino acids: CASSGGTGGTEAFF. CDR3 DNA: TGCGCCAGCAGCGGCGGGACAGGGGGCACTGAAGCTTTCTTT.

The V and J genes are TRBV4-3 and TRBJ1-2, with D possibly being TRBD1 (6 bases). Trimming pared 1 base from V and 5 bases from J, leaving 11 bases between. CDR3 size: 14 residues. Germline assignment: CDR1 LGHNA and CDR2 YSLEER. Here the CDR3 reads CASSQGPGVYGYTF. As DNA, the CDR3 is TGCGCCAGCAGCCAAGGTCCAGGGGTGTATGGCTACACCTTC.

This clone was observed once. The V gene is TRBV19, the J gene TRBJ1-6; TRBD1 matches 7 bases. Trimming removed 6 bases from V and 8 bases from J; junction bases left unmatched: 7. The CDR3 extends over 14 amino acids. The germline CDR1 and CDR2 sequences are LNHDA and SQIVND (reference sequence). The CDR3 nucleotides are TGTGCCAGTAGGAGGGACAGCGGATATTCACCCCTCCACTTT. Translating it yields CASRRDSGYSPLHF.

The chain links TRBV5-8 to TRBJ1-5; D is unclear. Germline assignment: CDR1 SGHTS and CDR2 YDEGEE. The CDR3 consists of 12 residues. The ends were cut back, 5 bases at V and 7 bases at J, with 10 bases in the middle. CDR3 bases: TGTGCCAGCAGACCGACATACCAGCCCCAGCATTTT. Amino acids: CASRPTYQPQHF.

This clone was seen once. The genes are TRBV5-4 and TRBJ1-1; D perhaps matches TRBD1 (5 bases). Trimming stripped 4 bases from V and 1 base from J, with 11 bases between. The germline V gene encodes CDR1 SGHNT and CDR2 YYREEE (reference sequence). The CDR3 consists of 14 residues. The CDR3 bases are TGTGCCAGCAGCCGAGACAGCACGAACACTGAAGCTTTCTTT. Encoded protein: CASSRDSTNTEAFF.

The chain employs TRBV29-1 and TRBJ2-1; TRBD1 matches at 7 bases. The V and J ends lost 6 bases and 7 bases, in that order; junction bases with no gene match: 12. Per the germline V gene, CDR1 is SQVTM and CDR2 is ANQGSEA. This CDR3 spans 14 amino acids. The CDR3 here is CSVVTGWAPNEQFF. CDR3 DNA: TGCAGCGTCGTGACAGGGTGGGCCCCAAATGAGCAGTTCTTC.

The V and J genes are TRBV3-1 (or the pseudogene TRBV3-2) and TRBJ1-1; TRBD1 agrees at 7 bases. The germline V gene has CDR1 LGHDT and CDR2 YNNKEL (reference sequence). Trimming at V came to 4 bases and at J to 9 bases, leaving 11 bases not matched to a gene. This CDR3 contains 14 residues. This CDR3 is CASSLPLGQDKAFF. In nucleotides, the CDR3 is TGTGCCAGCAGCCTTCCTCTTGGACAGGACAAAGCTTTCTTT.

This sequence joins TRBV19 and TRBJ2-2; D is unresolved. Looked up from germline, CDR1 is LNHDA and CDR2 is SQIVND (reference sequence). Trimming took 4 bases from V and 6 from J, leaving 15 bases between them. The CDR3 is 15 residues long. CDR3: CASSNPSDRAGELFF. The CDR3 nucleotides are TGTGCCAGTAGTAACCCCTCTGATCGAGCCGGGGAGCTGTTTTTT.

V and J are TRBV28 and TRBJ2-3; 10 bases fit TRBD2. This CDR3 has 16 amino acids. With V trimmed by 3 bases and J by 1 base, 4 bases remained unmatched. CDR1 and CDR2 from the germline V gene are MDHEN and SYDVKM. Here the CDR3 DNA reads TGTGCCAGCAGTTTTTTGGGGACTAGCGGCACAGATACGCAGTATTTT. It is translated as CASSFLGTSGTDTQYF. Full variable domain (outside the CDR3, taken from reference TRBV28 and TRBJ2-3): DVKVTQSSRYLVKRTGEKVFLECVQDMDHENMFWYRQDPGLGLRLIYFSYDVKMKEKGDIPEGYSVSREKKERFSLILESASTNQTSMYLCASSFLGTSGTDTQYFGPGTRLTVL.

CDR3 DNA sequence: TGTGCCAGCTCCCGAACAGGGTCGGTCTACAATGAGCAGTTCTTC. It translates to CASSRTGSVYNEQFF. The rearrangement joins TRBV18 to TRBJ2-1; the D gene is possibly TRBD1 (6 bases). This CDR3 spans 15 amino acids. The germline V gene has CDR1 KGHSH and CDR2 LQKENI. Trimming took 6 bases from V and 3 from J, leaving 15 bases between them.

This clone was picked up a small number of times. The chain links TRBV6-5 to TRBJ1-1, with TRBD1 identical over 7 bases. The V gene end was trimmed by 9 bases and the J gene end by 7 bases; junction bases not matched to a gene: 11. The CDR3 loop spans 13 amino acids. The V gene's germline CDR1 is MNHEY and CDR2 SVGAGI. CDR3 in amino acids: CASNKGAGYEAFF. The DNA for the CDR3 is TGTGCCAGTAACAAGGGGGCCGGTTATGAAGCTTTCTTT.

V usage is TRBV5-8 and J usage is TRBJ2-3, with D perhaps TRBD2 (7 bases). Looked up from germline, CDR1 is SGHTS and CDR2 is YDEGEE. The V end lost 2 bases, the J end lost 3 bases, and 16 bases lay between the germline ends. The CDR3 runs 16 residues. The CDR3 protein is CASSLGRDIVTDTQYF. The CDR3 DNA reads as TGTGCCAGCAGCTTAGGGAGGGACATCGTAACAGATACGCAGTATTTT. Variable domain in full (rest from reference TRBV5-8 and TRBJ2-3): EAGVTQSPTHLIKTRGQQATLRCSPISGHTSVYWYQQALGLGLQFLLWYDEGEERNRGNFPPRFSGRQFPNYSSELNVNALELEDSALYLCASSLGRDIVTDTQYFGPGTRLTVL.

The CDR3 DNA sequence: TGTGCCAGCAGCCCGACTAGCGGGGGCTACAATGAGCAGTTCTTC. Its protein is CASSPTSGGYNEQFF. This chain uses TRBV5-6 with TRBJ2-1, with 12 bases identical to TRBD2. The germline V gene has CDR1 SGHDT and CDR2 YYEEEE. CDR3 length equals 15 residues. The V segment lost 4 bases and the J segment 3 bases; nucleotides outside the gene matches: 2. Filled out from reference TRBV5-6 and TRBJ2-1, the complete variable domain reads DAGVTQSPTHLIKTRGQQVTLRCSPKSGHDTVSWYQQALGQGPQFIFQYYEEEERQRGNFPDRFSGHQFPNYSSELNVNALLLGDSALYLCASSPTSGGYNEQFFGPGTRLTVL.